The TCR beta chain described here comes from a study of tumor and adjacent non-tumor tissue in lung cancer. This sample's RNA came from whole unsorted tissue. The normal lung tissue was taken more than 3 cm from the tumor edge. Donors were chemotherapy-naive, newly diagnosed lung cancer surgical patients in China, August–late 2014. The CDR3 spans 16 residues. Germline V gene sequence: CDR1 SGHNT, CDR2 YYREEE (reference sequence). V gave up 2 bases and J gave up 1 base; unmatched junction bases: 5. Ten or more counts support this clonotype. The library came from three nested PCR rounds adapted from ARM-PCR protocols. TCRdb ran MiXCR on the multiplex PCR reads and lists one entry per CDR3 protein. The sample includes about 77,000 distinct CDR3 sequences, 76% seen only once; the top ten take under 40%.

This clonotype was sampled from a man aged 65 to 85 with non-small cell lung cancer. The sequenced material came from distant non-tumor lung tissue. This rearrangement joins TRBV5-4 to TRBJ2-1, with TRBD2 matching over 8 bases. The CDR3, as DNA: TGTGCCAGCAGCTTCTTGAGCGGGGGATCCTACAATGAGCAGTTCTTC. It yields the protein CASSFLSGGSYNEQFF.